Below, 11 T cell receptor beta chains from the same sample are listed, as sequenced in a study of blood T cell repertoires in COVID-19. Sequencing used immunoSEQ multiplex PCR; TCRdb keeps in-frame clones, though not all of them. Of some 190,000 clones listed, about 82% are singletons. The sample was PBMCs or T cells enriched from blood (not recorded which). The origin of the receptors is a man aged 40-50 years with acute COVID-19.

The rearrangement joins TRBV4-2 to TRBJ1-4; D unresolved. The CDR3 contains 18 residues. V lost 1 base and J lost 0, with 15 bases in between. The germline V gene encodes CDR1 LGHNA and CDR2 YNFKEQ. CDR3 in amino acids: CASSQGVTRVATNEKLFF. In DNA form, the CDR3 reads TGTGCCAGCAGCCAAGGAGTCACCCGCGTCGCAACTAATGAAAAACTGTTTTTT.

V usage is TRBV28 and J usage is TRBJ2-1; 9 nucleotides match TRBD2. With 4 bases clipped from V and 0 bases from J, the junction kept 7 bases outside the gene matches. Germline lookup yields CDR1 MDHEN and CDR2 SYDVKM. The CDR3 has 17 residues. CDR3 nucleotide sequence: TGTGCCAGCAGTTCCCCCGGTAGCGGGGGCTCCTACAATGAGCAGTTCTTC. Its translation: CASSSPGSGGSYNEQFF.

This sequence joins TRBV7-6 and TRBJ2-1, with 15 bases that match TRBD2. Losses at the gene ends were 4 bases for V and 8 bases for J; bases not matched to a gene: 6. The CDR3 runs 16 residues. In germline, CDR1 is SGHVS, CDR2 FNYEAQ. CDR3 loop: CASSSGTSGRFDEQFF. CDR3 bases: TGTGCCAGCAGCTCTGGGACTAGCGGGAGGTTCGATGAGCAGTTCTTC. The full variable domain, rest sourced from reference TRBV7-6 and TRBJ2-1, is GAGVSQSPRYKVTKRGQDVALRCDPISGHVSLYWYRQALGQGPEFLTYFNYEAQQDKSGLPNDRFSAERPEGSISTLTIQRTEQRDSAMYRCASSSGTSGRFDEQFFGPGTRLTVL.

DNA of the CDR3: TGTGCCAGCAGCTTAATGGCAAATTACGAGCAGTACTTC. Protein product: CASSLMANYEQYF. The V call is TRBV11-2, the J call TRBJ2-7; no clear D gene. Germline CDR1 is SGHAT and CDR2 is FQNNGV. The CDR3 is 13 amino acids. V gave up 2 bases and J gave up 4 bases, with 9 bases separating them.

The chain combines TRBV21-1 with TRBJ1-2. TRBV21-1 is flagged as a pseudogene. CDR3 length: 17 residues. The CDR3 loop reads CASSKKRRGRPSYGYTF. The CDR3 bases are TGTGCCAGCAGCAAAAAGAGGCGGGGGCGCCCCTCCTATGGCTACACCTTC.

This clone was observed at least ten times. This specimen includes other DNA sequences encoding the same CDR3. The V and J genes are TRBV7-3 and TRBJ1-1; 8 positions match TRBD1. The CDR3 has 14 residues. After removal of 5 bases from V and 4 bases from J, the junction contained 6 bases not matched to a gene. CDR1 and CDR2 from the germline V gene are SGHTA and FQGTGA. Here the CDR3 DNA reads TGTGCCAGCAGCCCGGGACAGGTTGGCACTGAAGCTTTCTTT. This gives the protein CASSPGQVGTEAFF.

This sequence joins TRBV7-6 and TRBJ2-7, with TRBD2 identical over 11 bases. The CDR3 is made up of 15 amino acids. Germline CDR1 reads SGHVS; CDR2 reads FNYEAQ. The J segment lost 5 bases and the V segment lost 5 bases, leaving 8 bases of the junction unmatched. The CDR3 sequence: CASSALAGGTNEQYF. As DNA, the CDR3 is TGTGCCAGCAGCGCGCTAGCGGGAGGAACCAACGAGCAGTACTTC.

This clone was counted a few times. The chain is built from TRBV5-1 and TRBJ1-1, with TRBD1 as a possible D gene (5 bases). The germline CDR1 and CDR2 sequences are SGHRS and YFSETQ. This CDR3 comprises 15 residues. Between the trimmed V and J ends, which lost 7 bases and 4 bases, there was a span of 20 bases. The CDR3 loop is CASGPGNLASTEAFF. CDR3 DNA: TGCGCCAGCGGACCAGGGAACCTTGCGTCCACTGAAGCTTTCTTT.

The chain is built from TRBV29-1 and TRBJ2-5; D unclear. The CDR3 extends over 13 amino acids. Germline V gene data show CDR1 as SQVTM and CDR2 as ANQGSEA. The ends were cut back, 4 bases at V and 4 bases at J, with 13 bases in the middle. The DNA for the CDR3 is TGCAGCGTTGTGATAGCAATAGGAGAGACCCAGTACTTC. Residues: CSVVIAIGETQYF.

This chain uses TRBV6-2 or TRBV6-3 with TRBJ2-1; D call uncertain. Between the trimmed V and J ends, which lost 2 bases and 0 bases, there was a span of 8 bases. Germline CDR1 is MNHEY and CDR2 is SVGEGT. The CDR3 sequence is 15 residues long. The CDR3 loop reads CASSYRRSSYNEQFF. The CDR3 DNA sequence: TGTGCCAGCAGTTACCGTAGGAGCTCCTACAATGAGCAGTTCTTC.

This sequence joins TRBV27 and TRBJ2-7; TRBD1 matches 8 bases. The CDR3 spans 14 residues. V dropped 3 bases and J dropped 2; count of bases not matched to a gene: 3. Germline V CDR1 and CDR2: MNHEY, SMNVEV (reference sequence). CDR3 nucleotides: TGTGCCAGCAGTTTGACAGGGGTCGCCTACGAGCAGTACTTC. This gives the protein CASSLTGVAYEQYF.